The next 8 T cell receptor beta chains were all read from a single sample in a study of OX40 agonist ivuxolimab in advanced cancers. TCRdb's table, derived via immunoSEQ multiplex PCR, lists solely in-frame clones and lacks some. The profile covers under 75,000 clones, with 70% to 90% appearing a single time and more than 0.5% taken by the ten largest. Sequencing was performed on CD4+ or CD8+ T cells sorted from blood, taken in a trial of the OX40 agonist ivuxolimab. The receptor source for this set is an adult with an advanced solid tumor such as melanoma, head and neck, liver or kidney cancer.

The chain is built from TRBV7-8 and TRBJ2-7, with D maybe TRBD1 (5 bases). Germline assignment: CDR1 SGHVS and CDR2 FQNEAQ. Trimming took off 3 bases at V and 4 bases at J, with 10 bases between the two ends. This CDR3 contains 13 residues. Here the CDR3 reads CASSFFREYEQYF. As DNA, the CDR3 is TGTGCCAGCAGCTTCTTCAGGGAATACGAGCAGTACTTC.

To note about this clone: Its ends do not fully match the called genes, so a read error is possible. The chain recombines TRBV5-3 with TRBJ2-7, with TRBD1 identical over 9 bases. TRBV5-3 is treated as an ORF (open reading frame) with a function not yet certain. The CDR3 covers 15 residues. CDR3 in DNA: TGTGCCAGCAGCTTGGACAGGGGAACGTCCTACGAGCAGTACTTC. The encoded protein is CASSLDRGTSYEQYF.

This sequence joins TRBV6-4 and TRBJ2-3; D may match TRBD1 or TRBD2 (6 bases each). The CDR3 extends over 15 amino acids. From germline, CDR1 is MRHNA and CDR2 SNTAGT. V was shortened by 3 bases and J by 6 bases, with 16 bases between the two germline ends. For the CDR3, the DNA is TGTGCCAGCAGTGAACCTGGGGGGCCCAGGGATACGCAGTATTTT. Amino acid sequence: CASSEPGGPRDTQYF.

The CDR3 DNA follows: TGTGCCAGCAGCTCCGGGAATTACAATGAGCAGTTCTTC. Protein sequence: CASSSGNYNEQFF. V gene TRBV7-3 combines with J gene TRBJ2-1; a possible D gene is TRBD2 (5 bases). The CDR3 covers 13 residues. V was pared by 4 bases and J by 4 bases, with 8 bases between. CDR1 is SGHTA and CDR2 is FQGTGA in the germline V gene.

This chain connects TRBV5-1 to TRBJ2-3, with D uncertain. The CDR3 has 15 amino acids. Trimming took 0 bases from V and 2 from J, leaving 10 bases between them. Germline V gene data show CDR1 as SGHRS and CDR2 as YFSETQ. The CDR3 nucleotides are TGCGCCAGCAGCTTGGCCCCAACAACCACAGATACGCAGTATTTT. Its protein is CASSLAPTTTDTQYF. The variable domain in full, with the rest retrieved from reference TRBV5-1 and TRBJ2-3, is KAGVTQTPRYLIKTRGQQVTLSCSPISGHRSVSWYQQTPGQGLQFLFEYFSETQRNKGNFPGRFSGRQFSNSRSEMNVSTLELGDSALYLCASSLAPTTTDTQYFGPGTRLTVL.

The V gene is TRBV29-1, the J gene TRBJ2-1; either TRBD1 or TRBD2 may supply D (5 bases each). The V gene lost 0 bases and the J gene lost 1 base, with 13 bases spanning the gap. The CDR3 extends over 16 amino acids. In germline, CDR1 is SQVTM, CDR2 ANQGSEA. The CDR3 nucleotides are TGCAGCGTTGAAGATCGGGACCCGGAGTCCTACAATGAGCAGTTCTTC. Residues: CSVEDRDPESYNEQFF.

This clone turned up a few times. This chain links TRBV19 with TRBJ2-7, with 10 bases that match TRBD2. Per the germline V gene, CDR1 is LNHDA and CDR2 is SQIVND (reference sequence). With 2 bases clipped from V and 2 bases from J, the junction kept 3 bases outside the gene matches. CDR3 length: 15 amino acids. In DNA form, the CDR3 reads TGTGCCAGTAGTATACTAGCGGGAGCCCCCTACGAGCAGTACTTC. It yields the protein CASSILAGAPYEQYF.

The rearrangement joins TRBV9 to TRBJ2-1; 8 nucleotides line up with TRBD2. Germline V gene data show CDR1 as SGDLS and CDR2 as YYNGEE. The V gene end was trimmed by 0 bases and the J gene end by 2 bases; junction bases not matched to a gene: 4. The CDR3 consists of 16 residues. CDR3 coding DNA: TGTGCCAGCAGCGTAGTTGCGGGAGGCCCCTACAATGAGCAGTTCTTC. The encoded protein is CASSVVAGGPYNEQFF.